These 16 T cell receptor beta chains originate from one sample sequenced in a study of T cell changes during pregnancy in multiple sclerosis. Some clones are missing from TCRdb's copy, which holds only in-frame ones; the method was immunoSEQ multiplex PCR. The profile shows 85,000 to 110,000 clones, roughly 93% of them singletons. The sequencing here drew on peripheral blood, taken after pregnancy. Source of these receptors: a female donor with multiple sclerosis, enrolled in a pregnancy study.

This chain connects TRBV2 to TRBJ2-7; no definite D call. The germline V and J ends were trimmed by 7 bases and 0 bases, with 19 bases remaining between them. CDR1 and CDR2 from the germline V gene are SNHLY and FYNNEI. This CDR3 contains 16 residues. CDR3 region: CASMVADIYFSYEQYF. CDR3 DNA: TGTGCCAGCATGGTGGCCGACATATACTTCTCCTACGAGCAGTACTTC.

The CDR3 DNA is TGTGCCAGCAGACCCGACAGGGGAAGAGACGAGCAGTACTTC. Translated, it gives CASRPDRGRDEQYF. The J gene is TRBJ2-7, the V gene TRBV6-5, with 8 nucleotides matching TRBD1. After removal of 6 bases from V and 5 bases from J, the junction contained 9 bases not matched to a gene. The CDR3 contains 14 residues. Per the germline V gene, CDR1 is MNHEY and CDR2 is SVGAGI.

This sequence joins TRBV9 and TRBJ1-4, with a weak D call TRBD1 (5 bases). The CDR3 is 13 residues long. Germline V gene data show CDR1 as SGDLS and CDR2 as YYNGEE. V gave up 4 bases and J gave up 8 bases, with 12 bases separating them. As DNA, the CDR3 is TGTGCCAGCAGCCCTGGGACTCGGGAAAAACTGTTTTTT. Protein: CASSPGTREKLFF.

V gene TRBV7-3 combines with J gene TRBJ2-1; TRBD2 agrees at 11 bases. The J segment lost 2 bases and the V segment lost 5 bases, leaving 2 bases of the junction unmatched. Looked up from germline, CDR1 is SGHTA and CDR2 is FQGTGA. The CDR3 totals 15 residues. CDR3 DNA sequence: TGTGCCAGCAGCCGACTAGCGGGAACCTACAATGAGCAGTTCTTC. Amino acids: CASSRLAGTYNEQFF.

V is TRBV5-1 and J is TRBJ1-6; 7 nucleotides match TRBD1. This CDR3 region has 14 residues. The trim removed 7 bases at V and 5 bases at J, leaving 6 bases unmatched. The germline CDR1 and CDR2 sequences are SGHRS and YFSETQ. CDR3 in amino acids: CASGKGANNSPLHF. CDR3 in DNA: TGCGCCAGCGGGAAGGGGGCCAATAATTCACCCCTCCACTTT.

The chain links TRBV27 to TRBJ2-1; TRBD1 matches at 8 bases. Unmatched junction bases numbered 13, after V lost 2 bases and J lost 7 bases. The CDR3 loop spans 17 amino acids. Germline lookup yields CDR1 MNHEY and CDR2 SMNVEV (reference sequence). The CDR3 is CASSLIQGAIIGNEQFF. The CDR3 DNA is TGTGCCAGCAGTTTAATCCAGGGGGCTATTATTGGGAATGAGCAGTTCTTC.

CDR3 residues: CASRVTREAHRYTF. In nucleotides, the CDR3 is TGTGCCAGTAGGGTGACAAGGGAGGCCCACCGCTACACCTTC. The chain links TRBV19 to TRBJ1-2; no clear D. The CDR3 runs to 14 residues. Germline V gene sequence: CDR1 LNHDA, CDR2 SQIVND (reference sequence). V lost 6 bases and J 9 bases, leaving 20 bases between the germline ends.

The CDR3, as DNA: TGTGCCAGCAGCTTATACGGGTACACTGAAGCTTTCTTT. It yields the protein CASSLYGYTEAFF. This chain links TRBV11-2 with TRBJ1-1; D not resolved. V gave up 2 bases and J gave up 3 bases, with 7 bases separating them. Germline loops: CDR1 SGHAT, CDR2 FQNNGV. This CDR3 contains 13 residues.

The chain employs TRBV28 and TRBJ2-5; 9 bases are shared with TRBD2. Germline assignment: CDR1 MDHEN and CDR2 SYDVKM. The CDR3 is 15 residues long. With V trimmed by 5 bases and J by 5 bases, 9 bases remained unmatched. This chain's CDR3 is CASSIPGLASETQYF. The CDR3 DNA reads TGTGCCAGCAGTATCCCGGGACTAGCAAGCGAGACCCAGTACTTC.

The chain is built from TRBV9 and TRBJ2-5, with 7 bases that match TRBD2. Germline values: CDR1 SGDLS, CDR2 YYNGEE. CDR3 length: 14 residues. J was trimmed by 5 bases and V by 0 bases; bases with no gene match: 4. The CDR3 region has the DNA TGTGCCAGCAGCGTAGAGGTGGGGGGGGAGACCCAGTACTTC. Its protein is CASSVEVGGETQYF.

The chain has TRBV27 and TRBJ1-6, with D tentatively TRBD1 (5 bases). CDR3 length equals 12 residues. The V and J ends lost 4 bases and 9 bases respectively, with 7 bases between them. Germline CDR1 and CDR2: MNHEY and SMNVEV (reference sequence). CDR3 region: CASSSQGSPLHF. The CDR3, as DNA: TGTGCCAGCAGTTCTCAGGGTTCACCCCTCCACTTT.

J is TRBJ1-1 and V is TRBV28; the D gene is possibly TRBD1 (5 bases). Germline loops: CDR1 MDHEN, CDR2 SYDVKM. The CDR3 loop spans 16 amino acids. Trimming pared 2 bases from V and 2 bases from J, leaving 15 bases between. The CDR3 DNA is TGTGCCAGCAGTTTACTGACAAGGAGGGGCAACACTGAAGCTTTCTTT. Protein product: CASSLLTRRGNTEAFF.

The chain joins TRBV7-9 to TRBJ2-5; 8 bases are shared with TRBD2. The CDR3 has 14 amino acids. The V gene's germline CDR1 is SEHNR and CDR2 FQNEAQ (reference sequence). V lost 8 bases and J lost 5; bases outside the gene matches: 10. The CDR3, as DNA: TGTGCCAGCGCTCCCCTGAGCGGGAGCGAGACCCAGTACTTC. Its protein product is CASAPLSGSETQYF.

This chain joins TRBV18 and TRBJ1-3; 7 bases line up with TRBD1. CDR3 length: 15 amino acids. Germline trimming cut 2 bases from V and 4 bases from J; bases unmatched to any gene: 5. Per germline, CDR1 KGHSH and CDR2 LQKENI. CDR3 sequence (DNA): TGTGCCAGCTCACCATCTACAGGGGCGGGAAACACCATATATTTT. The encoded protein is CASSPSTGAGNTIYF.

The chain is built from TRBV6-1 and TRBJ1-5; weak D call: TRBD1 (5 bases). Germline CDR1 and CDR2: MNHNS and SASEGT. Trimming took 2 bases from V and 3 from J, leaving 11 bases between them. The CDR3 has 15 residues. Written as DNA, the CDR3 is TGTGCCAGCAGTGAACCCGGCAGGGCCAATCAGCCCCAGCATTTT. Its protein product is CASSEPGRANQPQHF.

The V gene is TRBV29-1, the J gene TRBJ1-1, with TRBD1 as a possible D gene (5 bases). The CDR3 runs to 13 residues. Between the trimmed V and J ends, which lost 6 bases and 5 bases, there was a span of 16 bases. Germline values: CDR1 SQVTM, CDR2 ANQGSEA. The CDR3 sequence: CSVRPGLRTEAFF. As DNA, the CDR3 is TGCAGCGTCCGACCAGGGTTGAGGACTGAAGCTTTCTTT.